A selection of T cell receptor beta chains follows, all from one sample in a study of T cells in localized non-small cell lung cancer. Sequencing was performed with immunoSEQ multiplex PCR; in TCRdb, only in-frame clones are kept and a portion is missing. Of just over 1,000 clones listed, approximately 22% are singletons. Specimen: normal lung tissue next to the tumor, collected before any cancer treatment. All receptors come from a woman aged 35 to 75 with stage III lung adenocarcinoma. Each CDR3 is given with its conserved first and last residue. Each record gives: J gene, clone size, V gene, D gene, CDR3 protein, CDR3 DNA. D genes are given only for firm matches. Rows give clone size only sometimes, using once, few, many, or a class for an expanded clone.

j_call: TRBJ2-2
clone_size: few
v_call: TRBV15
d_call: .
cdr3_aa: CATSFGGANTGELFF
cdr3_nt: TGTGCCACCAGCTTTGGTGGGGCGAACACCGGGGAGCTGTTTTTT

j_call: TRBJ2-7
clone_size: .
v_call: TRBV30
d_call: .
cdr3_aa: CAWSLADYEQYF
cdr3_nt: TGTGCCTGGAGTCTGGCTGACTACGAGCAGTACTTC

j_call: TRBJ2-7
clone_size: medium-sized
v_call: TRBV11-3
d_call: TRBD2
cdr3_aa: CASSSQVAGGSYEQYF
cdr3_nt: TGTGCCAGCAGCTCCCAGGTAGCGGGAGGCTCCTACGAGCAGTACTTC

j_call: TRBJ2-1
clone_size: .
v_call: TRBV30
d_call: TRBD2
cdr3_aa: CAWEREGGNEQFF
cdr3_nt: TGTGCCTGGGAGCGGGAGGGGGGCAATGAGCAGTTCTTC

j_call: TRBJ1-2
clone_size: .
v_call: TRBV9
d_call: .
cdr3_aa: CASTIQGNTEDGYTF
cdr3_nt: TGTGCCAGCACCATACAGGGCAATACCGAAGATGGCTACACCTTC

j_call: TRBJ2-7
clone_size: few
v_call: TRBV11-3
d_call: .
cdr3_aa: CASSLFGPTYEQYF
cdr3_nt: TGTGCCAGCAGCTTATTCGGGCCGACCTACGAGCAGTACTTC

j_call: TRBJ2-1
clone_size: few
v_call: TRBV11-3
d_call: .
cdr3_aa: CASSSSTMGQEQFF
cdr3_nt: TGTGCCAGCAGCTCATCGACCATGGGCCAGGAGCAGTTCTTC

j_call: TRBJ2-2
clone_size: .
v_call: TRBV6-8
d_call: .
cdr3_aa: CASSSGTGELFF
cdr3_nt: TGTGCCAGCAGCTCTGGAACCGGGGAGCTGTTTTTT

j_call: TRBJ2-6
clone_size: few
v_call: TRBV1
d_call: .
cdr3_aa: CASSQGSRANVLTF
cdr3_nt: TGCGCCAGCAGCCAGGGTAGTCGGGCCAACGTCCTGACTTTC

j_call: TRBJ1-6
clone_size: few
v_call: TRBV11-3
d_call: .
cdr3_aa: CASSLGVRGYNSPLHF
cdr3_nt: TGTGCCAGCAGCTTGGGTGTCCGGGGATATAATTCACCCCTCCACTTT